The rows below give T cell receptor beta chains drawn from one sample of a study of response to subunit inactivated influenza vaccine. A single record per CDR3 protein comes from TCRdb applying MiXCR to the RT-PCR reads. The sample shows roughly 670,000 distinct CDR3 sequences, less than 15% of them seen only once. The sequenced sample was PBMCs from blood, obtained 14 days before vaccination. These receptors all come from a man aged 45-60 years who received an inactivated influenza vaccine. Each CDR3 is given with its conserved first and last residue. D genes are given only for firm matches. The listing skips clone size in some rows; elsewhere it reads once, few, many or a size class.

d_call,j_call,v_call,clone_size,cdr3_aa,cdr3_nt
TRBD1,TRBJ1-1,TRBV6-2/TRBV6-3,.,CASSPSRLGQRGNPEAFF,TGTGCCAGCAGTCCATCGCGCCTGGGACAGCGGGGAAATCCTGAAGCTTTCTTT
TRBD1,TRBJ2-1,TRBV5-4,.,CASSHRQGYNEQFF,TGTGCCAGCAGCCACAGACAGGGTTACAATGAGCAGTTCTTC
.,TRBJ2-7,TRBV5-1,.,CASSLAAASVNEQYF,TGCGCCAGCAGCTTGGCCGCTGCAAGCGTCAACGAGCAGTACTTC
TRBD2,TRBJ2-5,TRBV20-1,few,CSAVGTSGKETQYF,TGCAGTGCTGTCGGGACTAGCGGAAAAGAGACCCAGTACTTC
TRBD2,TRBJ2-7,TRBV7-2,.,CASSPVAGVVYEQYF,TGTGCCAGCAGCCCCGTAGCGGGAGTGGTCTACGAGCAGTACTTC
.,TRBJ2-2,TRBV6-2/TRBV6-3,few,CASSPAPFRYTGELFF,TGTGCCAGCAGCCCGGCCCCTTTCCGGTACACCGGGGAGCTGTTTTTT
TRBD2,TRBJ2-1,TRBV7-8,few,CASSPIAGGRYNEQFF,TGTGCCAGCAGCCCTATAGCGGGAGGCCGCTACAATGAGCAGTTCTTC
.,TRBJ2-5,TRBV4-2,few,CASSQGSTITETQYF,TGTGCCAGCAGCCAAGGGTCTACCATCACGGAGACCCAGTACTTC
.,TRBJ1-6,TRBV7-2,.,CASSLAASGNSPLHF,TGTGCCAGCAGCTTAGCGGCGTCAGGGAATTCACCCCTCCACTTT
TRBD2,TRBJ2-1,TRBV12-3/TRBV12-4,few,CASSKGLAGINEQFF,TGTGCCAGCAGCAAGGGACTAGCGGGAATCAATGAGCAGTTCTTC
TRBD2,TRBJ2-3,TRBV25-1,once,CASSELGTSGTDTQYF,TGTGCCAGCAGTGAGTTAGGGACTAGTGGCACAGATACGCAGTATTTT
TRBD1,TRBJ1-1,TRBV20-1,.,CSALTGWAEAFF,TGCAGTGCTCTGACAGGGTGGGCTGAAGCTTTCTTT
.,TRBJ2-7,TRBV6-1,few,CASSEVGAAYEQYF,TGTGCCAGCAGTGAAGTCGGGGCAGCCTACGAGCAGTACTTC
TRBD2,TRBJ2-3,TRBV7-3,few,CASSLTPKRGGADTQYF,TGTGCCAGCAGCTTAACCCCCAAGCGGGGGGGCGCAGATACGCAGTATTTT
TRBD1,TRBJ1-1,TRBV28,.,CASSLSAGGPRGAFF,TGTGCCAGCAGTTTATCGGCAGGGGGCCCCAGGGGGGCTTTCTTT
.,TRBJ2-2,TRBV2,.,CASSGPSGANTGELFF,TGTGCCAGCAGTGGGCCCAGCGGTGCGAACACCGGGGAGCTGTTTTTT
TRBD1,TRBJ2-1,TRBV6-2/TRBV6-3,.,CASRQGNEQFF,TGTGCCAGCAGACAGGGGAATGAGCAGTTCTTC
.,TRBJ2-3,TRBV15,.,CATSRDRGGDTQYF,TGTGCCACCAGCAGAGACCGCGGTGGAGATACGCAGTATTTT
.,TRBJ2-3,TRBV5-1,few,CASSSEGADTQYF,TGCGCCAGCAGCTCGGAGGGGGCGGATACGCAGTATTTT
.,TRBJ1-4,TRBV7-2,.,CASSLASGQGTNEKLFF,TGTGCCAGCAGCTTAGCGAGTGGGCAGGGGACTAATGAAAAACTGTTTTTT
TRBD2,TRBJ2-1,TRBV20-1,.,CSASGAGVTYNEQFF,TGCAGTGCTAGTGGTGCGGGGGTAACCTACAATGAGCAGTTCTTC
TRBD2,TRBJ2-7,TRBV5-1,many,CASSFRGGRDEQYF,TGCGCCAGCAGCTTCCGTGGCGGGAGGGACGAGCAGTACTTC
TRBD2,TRBJ2-7,TRBV7-2,few,CASSLLLAGVEEQYF,TGTGCCAGCAGTCTCCTACTAGCGGGAGTTGAAGAGCAGTACTTC
.,TRBJ1-3,TRBV20-1,medium-sized,CSVPFSGNTIYF,TGCAGTGTTCCTTTCTCTGGAAACACCATATATTTT